The T cell receptor (beta chain) under discussion was sequenced for a study of cytomegalovirus exposure and HLA in healthy donors. Study-level points and caveats: Listed as cytomegalovirus-associated were 170 or so TCR beta chains. Many donors carried some public TCRs, although rarity characterized most TCR sequences.

TCRdb's table, derived via immunoSEQ multiplex PCR, lists solely in-frame clones and lacks some. Of 150,000 to 200,000 clones in the sample, about 81% are singletons; the top ten hold 0.95% to 1.5%. The donors belonged to the approximately 120-subject validation cohort, separate from the 666-subject first cohort. Germline V gene lookup returns CDR1 SGHTA and CDR2 FQGNSA. V was shortened by 7 bases and J by 2 bases, with 15 bases between the two germline ends. The CDR3 sequence is 15 residues long. As concerns this clone: As yet, its antigen is unknown.

The chain carries TRBV7-2 and TRBJ1-5; D may be TRBD1 (5 bases). The TCR originated in a woman in her twenties or thirties in good health and CMV-seronegative. The sample taken for sequencing was PBMCs. The CDR3 is CASKRGLSGNQPQHF. The CDR3 DNA sequence: TGTGCCAGCAAGCGGGGCCTTTCGGGCAATCAGCCCCAGCATTTT.